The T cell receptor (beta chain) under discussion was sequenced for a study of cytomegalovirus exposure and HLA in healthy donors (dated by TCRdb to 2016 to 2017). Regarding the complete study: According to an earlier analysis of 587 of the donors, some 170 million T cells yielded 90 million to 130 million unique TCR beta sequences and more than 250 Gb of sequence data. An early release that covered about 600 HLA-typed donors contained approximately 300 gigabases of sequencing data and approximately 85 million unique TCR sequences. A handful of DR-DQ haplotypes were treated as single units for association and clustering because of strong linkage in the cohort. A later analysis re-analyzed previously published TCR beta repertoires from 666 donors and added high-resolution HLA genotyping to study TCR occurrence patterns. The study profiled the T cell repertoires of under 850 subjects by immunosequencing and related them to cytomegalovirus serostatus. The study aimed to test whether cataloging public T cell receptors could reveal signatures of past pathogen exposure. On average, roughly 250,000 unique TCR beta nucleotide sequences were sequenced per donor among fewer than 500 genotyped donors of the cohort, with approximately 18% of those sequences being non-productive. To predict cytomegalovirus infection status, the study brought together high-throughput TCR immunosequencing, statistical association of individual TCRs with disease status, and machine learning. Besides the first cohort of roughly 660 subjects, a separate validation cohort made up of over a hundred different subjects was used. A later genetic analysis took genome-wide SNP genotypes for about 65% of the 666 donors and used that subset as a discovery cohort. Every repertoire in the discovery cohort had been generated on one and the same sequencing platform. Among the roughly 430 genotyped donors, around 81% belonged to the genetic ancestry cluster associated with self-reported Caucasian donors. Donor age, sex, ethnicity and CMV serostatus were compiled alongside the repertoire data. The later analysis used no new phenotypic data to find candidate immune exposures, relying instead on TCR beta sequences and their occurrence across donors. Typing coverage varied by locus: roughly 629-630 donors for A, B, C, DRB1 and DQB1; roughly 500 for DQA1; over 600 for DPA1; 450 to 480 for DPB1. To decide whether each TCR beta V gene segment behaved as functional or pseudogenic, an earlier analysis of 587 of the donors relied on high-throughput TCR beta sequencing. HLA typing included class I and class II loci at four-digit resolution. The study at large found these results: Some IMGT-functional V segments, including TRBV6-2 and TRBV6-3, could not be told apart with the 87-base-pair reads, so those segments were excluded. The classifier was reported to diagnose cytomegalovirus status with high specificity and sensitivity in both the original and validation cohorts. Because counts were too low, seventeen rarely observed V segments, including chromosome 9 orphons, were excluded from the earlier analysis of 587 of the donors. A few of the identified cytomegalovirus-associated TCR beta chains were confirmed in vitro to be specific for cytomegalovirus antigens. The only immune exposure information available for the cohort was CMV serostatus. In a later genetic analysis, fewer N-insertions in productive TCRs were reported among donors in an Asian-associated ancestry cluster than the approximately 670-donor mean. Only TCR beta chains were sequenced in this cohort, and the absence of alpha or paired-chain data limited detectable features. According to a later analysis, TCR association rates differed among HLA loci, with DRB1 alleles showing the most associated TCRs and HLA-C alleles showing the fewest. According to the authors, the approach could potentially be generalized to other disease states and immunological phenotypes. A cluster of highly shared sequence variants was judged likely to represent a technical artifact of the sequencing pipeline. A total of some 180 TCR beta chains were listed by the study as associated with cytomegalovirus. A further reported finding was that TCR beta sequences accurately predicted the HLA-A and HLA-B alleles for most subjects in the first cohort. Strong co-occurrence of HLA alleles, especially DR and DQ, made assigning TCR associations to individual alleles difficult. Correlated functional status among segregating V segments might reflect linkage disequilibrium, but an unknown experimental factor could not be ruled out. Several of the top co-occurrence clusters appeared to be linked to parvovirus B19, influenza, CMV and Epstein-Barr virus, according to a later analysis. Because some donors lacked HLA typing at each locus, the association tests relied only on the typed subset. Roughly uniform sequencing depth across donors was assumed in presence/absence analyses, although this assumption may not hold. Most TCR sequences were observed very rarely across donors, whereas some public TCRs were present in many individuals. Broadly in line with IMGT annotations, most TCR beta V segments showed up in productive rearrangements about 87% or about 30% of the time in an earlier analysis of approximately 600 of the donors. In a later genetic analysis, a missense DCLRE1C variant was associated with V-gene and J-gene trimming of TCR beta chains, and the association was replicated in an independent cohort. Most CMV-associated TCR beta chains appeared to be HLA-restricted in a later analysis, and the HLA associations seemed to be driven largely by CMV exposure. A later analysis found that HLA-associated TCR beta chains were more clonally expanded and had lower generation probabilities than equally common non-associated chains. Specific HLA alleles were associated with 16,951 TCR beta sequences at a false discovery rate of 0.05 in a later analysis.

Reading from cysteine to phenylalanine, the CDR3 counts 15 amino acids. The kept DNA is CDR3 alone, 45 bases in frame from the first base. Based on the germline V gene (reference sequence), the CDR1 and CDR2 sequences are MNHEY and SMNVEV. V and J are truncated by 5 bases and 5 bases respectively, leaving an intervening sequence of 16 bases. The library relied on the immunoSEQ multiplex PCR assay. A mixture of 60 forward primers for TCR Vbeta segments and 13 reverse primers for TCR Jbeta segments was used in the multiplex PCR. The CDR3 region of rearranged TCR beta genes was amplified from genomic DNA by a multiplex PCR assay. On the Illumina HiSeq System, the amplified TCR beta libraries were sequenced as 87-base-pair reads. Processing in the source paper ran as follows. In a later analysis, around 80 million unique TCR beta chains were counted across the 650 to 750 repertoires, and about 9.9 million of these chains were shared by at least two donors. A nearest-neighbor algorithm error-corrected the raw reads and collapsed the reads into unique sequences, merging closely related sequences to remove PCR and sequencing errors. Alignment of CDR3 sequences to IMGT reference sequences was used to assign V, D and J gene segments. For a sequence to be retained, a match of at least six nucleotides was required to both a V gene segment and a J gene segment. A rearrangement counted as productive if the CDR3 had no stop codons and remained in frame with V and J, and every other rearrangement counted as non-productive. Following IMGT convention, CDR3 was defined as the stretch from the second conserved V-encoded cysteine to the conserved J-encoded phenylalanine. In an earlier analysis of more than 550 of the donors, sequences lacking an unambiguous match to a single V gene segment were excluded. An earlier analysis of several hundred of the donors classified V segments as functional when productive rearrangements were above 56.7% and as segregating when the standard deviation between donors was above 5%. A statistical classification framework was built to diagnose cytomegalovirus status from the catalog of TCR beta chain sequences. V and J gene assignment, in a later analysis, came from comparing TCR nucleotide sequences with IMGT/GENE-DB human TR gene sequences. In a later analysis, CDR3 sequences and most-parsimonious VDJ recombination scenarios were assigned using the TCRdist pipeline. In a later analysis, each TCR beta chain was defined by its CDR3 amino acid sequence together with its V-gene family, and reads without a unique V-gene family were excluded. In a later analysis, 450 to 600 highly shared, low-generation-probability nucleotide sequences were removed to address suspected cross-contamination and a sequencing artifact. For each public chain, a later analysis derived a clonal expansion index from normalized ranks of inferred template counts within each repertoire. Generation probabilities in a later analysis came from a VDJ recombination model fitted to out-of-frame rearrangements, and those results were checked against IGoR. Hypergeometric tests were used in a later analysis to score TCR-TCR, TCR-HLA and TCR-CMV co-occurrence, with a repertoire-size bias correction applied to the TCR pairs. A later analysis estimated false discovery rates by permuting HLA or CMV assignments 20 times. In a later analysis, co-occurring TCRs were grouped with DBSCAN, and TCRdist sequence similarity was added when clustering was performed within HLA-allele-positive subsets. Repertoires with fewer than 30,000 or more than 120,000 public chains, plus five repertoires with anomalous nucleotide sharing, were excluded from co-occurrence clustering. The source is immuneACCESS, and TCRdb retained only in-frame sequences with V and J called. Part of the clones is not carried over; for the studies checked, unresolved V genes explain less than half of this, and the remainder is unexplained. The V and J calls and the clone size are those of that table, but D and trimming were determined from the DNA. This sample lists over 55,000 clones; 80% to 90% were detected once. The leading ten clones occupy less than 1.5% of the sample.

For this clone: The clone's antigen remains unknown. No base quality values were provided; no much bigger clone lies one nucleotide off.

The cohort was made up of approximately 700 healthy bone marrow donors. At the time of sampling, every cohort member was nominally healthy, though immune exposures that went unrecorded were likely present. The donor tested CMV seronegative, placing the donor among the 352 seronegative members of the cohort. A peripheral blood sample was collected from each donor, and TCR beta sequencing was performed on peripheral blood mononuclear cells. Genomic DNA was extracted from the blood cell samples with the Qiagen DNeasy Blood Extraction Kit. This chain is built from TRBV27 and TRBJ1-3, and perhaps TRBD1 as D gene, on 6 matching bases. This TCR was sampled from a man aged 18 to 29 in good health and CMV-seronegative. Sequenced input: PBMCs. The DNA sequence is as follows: TGTGCCAGCAGTACGCTACCGCAGGGGAGAAACACCATATATTTT. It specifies CASSTLPQGRNTIYF.